Here is one T cell receptor beta chain with its context. The entry originates in a study of blood T cell repertoires in COVID-19. Overall study: The origin of the acute and convalescent COVID-19 samples was the United States, Italy and Spain.

From germline, CDR1 is SGHAT and CDR2 FQDESV (reference sequence). The CDR3 runs 13 residues. V was trimmed by 1 base and J by 7 bases, leaving 7 bases between them. Per the original methods: Estimated nucleated cell counts came from reference gene primer amplification. Assay: immunoSEQ multiplex PCR; the TCRdb copy retains only in-frame clones and omits some. V, J and clone size reflect that table, while D and trimming were determined from the DNA. The repertoire consists of around 250,000 clones, with approximately 84% occurring once and the leading ten covering about 4.5%. The clonotype originates from a man aged 50 or older with active or convalescent COVID-19. Sequencing was carried out using peripheral blood. This chain joins TRBV11-1 and TRBJ2-2; no firm D call. CDR3 residues: CASSLDSYGELFF. The CDR3 DNA reads as TGTGCCAGCAGCTTAGACAGCTACGGGGAGCTGTTTTTT.